This is a list of T cell receptor beta chains from one sample in a study of blood T cell repertoires in COVID-19. The repertoire was sequenced with immunoSEQ multiplex PCR; TCRdb's copy has only in-frame clones and lacks some. The table has some 160,000 clones, 80% to 90% seen once. The material sequenced was peripheral blood. The receptors come from an older woman with active COVID-19. Both conserved end residues are part of each CDR3.

CDR3aa,v_gene,j_gene
CASSAGTDNQPQHF,TRBV9,TRBJ1-5
CASSKGDIPYEQYF,TRBV21-1,TRBJ2-7
CASSALLAGGTDTQYF,TRBV9,TRBJ2-3
CASTPTYGTSIEQFF,TRBV19,TRBJ2-1
CAISLTGVRAEAFF,TRBV10-3,TRBJ1-1
CASSFRETEAFF,TRBV6-6,TRBJ1-1
CASQDRLTDTQYF,TRBV6-6,TRBJ2-3
CASSITGLGQPQHF,TRBV6-2/TRBV6-3,TRBJ1-5
CASSFRPIEGAAFNEQYF,TRBV28,TRBJ2-7
CASSSGQASTAEAFF,TRBV5-1,TRBJ1-1
CSVVQGGNTIYF,TRBV29-1,TRBJ1-3
CASSGGTSGSSYEQYF,TRBV2,TRBJ2-7